The table lists the clone carrying this T cell receptor (beta chain) with a few counts. Its target is not known. The sample is drawn from a study of cytomegalovirus exposure and HLA in healthy donors. General study points: Later analysis reportedly placed an Asian-associated ancestry cluster below the approximately 650-donor mean in N-insertions.

13 Jbeta primers and 60 Vbeta primers were used for the PCR. Libraries were prepared by immunoSEQ multiplex PCR; TCRdb keeps only in-frame clonotypes and omits some of them. In the table there are 220,000 or so clones, more than 65% of which are singletons. V was cut by 2 bases and J by 0 bases, with 12 bases left in between. CDR1 and CDR2 from the germline V gene are SGHKS and YYEKEE (reference sequence). CDR3 size: 16 residues. This TCR derives from a woman aged 30 to 39 in good health and CMV-seronegative. The V and J genes are TRBV5-5 and TRBJ2-1; a weak D match, TRBD2 (5 bases). The sample comprised PBMCs. In DNA form, the CDR3 reads TGTGCCAGCAGCTTAGGAGGCTCCAGCTCCTACAATGAGCAGTTCTTC. Translating it yields CASSLGGSSSYNEQFF.